Ten or more counts support the clone carrying this TCR beta chain. Its specificity is unknown. The CDR3 spans 12 residues. Germline V lookup: CDR1 SQVTM, CDR2 ANQGSEA. V was clipped by 5 bases and J by 4 bases; unmatched bases: 5. The source of the sample is a study of regulatory T cells in long-lasting Graves disease. The time point denotes: persistent/refractory GD, antithyroid drugs over 5 years with positive TRAb. Following extraction of RNA from PBMCs, that RNA was used to make the TCR library. Study results and limitations: In persistent patients, shared public clonotypes (2,741) outnumbered those in new patients (roughly 1,000).

In building TCR beta libraries, iRepertoire HTBI primers were used together with Arm-PCR of CDR3 regions. TCRdb redid the calling of the multiplex PCR reads with MiXCR, one entry per CDR3 protein. Here the sample spans about half a million distinct CDR3 sequences, around a fifth being singletons. The origin of this receptor is a female donor with Graves disease. V and J are TRBV29-1 and TRBJ2-7; 7 bases align to TRBD2. The input for sequencing was peripheral blood mononuclear cells (PBMCs), taken when the disease was refractory, from a patient treated with antithyroid drugs. The CDR3 loop is CSVLAGEYEQYF. As DNA, the CDR3 is TGCAGCGTTCTGGCGGGGGAATACGAGCAGTACTTC.